This entry concerns a single T cell receptor beta chain. Base qualities are missing; no much larger clone stands one base away. Germline trimming: 3 bases from V, 5 bases from J; junction bases outside gene matches: 9. The CDR3, cysteine through phenylalanine, is 16 amino acids long. Only the CDR3 region is kept as DNA, spanning 48 bases read in frame from base 1. The germline V gene yields MGHDK for CDR1 and SYGVNS for CDR2. The record originates from a study of T cells in tuberculosis (dated by TCRdb to the late 2010s). Looking at the study overall: To characterize T cells specific for the mycobacterial lipid antigen glucose monomycolate (GMM), the study used CD1B tetramers together with high-throughput TCR immunosequencing.

Because TCR-alpha and TCR-beta chains were sequenced unpaired, no chain pairing information was available. The immunoSEQ multiplex PCR assay was used to generate TCR libraries, with TCR-beta and/or TCR-alpha/delta assays applied to each sample. The Illumina high-throughput platform was used to sequence the amplified TCR libraries. The original pipeline was this. Clustering and dimensionality reduction relied on pairwise TCRdist distances among GMM-specific receptors from T cells that were either sorted ex vivo or expanded in vitro. Sequence motifs, defined by gene usage and CDR3 content, were tested for enrichment in tetramer-positive compared with tetramer-negative populations. Sourced from immuneACCESS, this table was stored by TCRdb with only in-frame sequences that have V and J called. A share of the clones is absent; for the studies checked, an unresolved V gene accounts for under half, and the remainder has no known explanation. Clonal size and the V and J genes are those of that table, whereas D and trimming came from the DNA. Here the sample has 80,000 to 90,000 clones; about nine tenths occur a single time. 1.5% to 2% of the sample rests with the top ten.

PBMC were thawed, rested overnight, stained with a GMM-loaded CD1B tetramer, a Live/Dead dye and anti-CD3, and then sorted on a FACS Aria II. C32 glucose monomycolate purified from Rhodococcus equi was loaded onto CD1B tetramers. Before cryopreservation, the PBMC later used for tetramer sorting had been depleted of CD14-expressing monocytes as part of a separate study. From each donor, about 90,000 tetramer-negative cells were sorted and analyzed together with the tetramer-positive cells. GMM-loaded CD1B tetramers were used to sort antigen-specific T cells from four healthy South African adults. Results and caveats for the whole study, not just this receptor: The stringent sort gate may have missed T cells binding the CD1B-GMM tetramer with low affinity.

Sample: CD1b-GMM tetramer-negative cells sorted from PBMCs. Per the publication, the cell subset or site label means: T cells not binding CD1B-GMM tetramer, sorted from same donor. The chain is assembled from TRBV25-1 and TRBJ2-3, with 9 junctional bases fitting TRBD1. The sequence was obtained from an adult woman with latent tuberculosis. CDR3 reads: CASSDLPGQGKDTQYF. DNA sequence: TGTGCCAGCAGTGACCTTCCGGGACAGGGTAAAGATACGCAGTATTTT. With all but the CDR3 taken from the reference TRBV25-1 and TRBJ2-3 genes, the full variable domain is: EADIYQTPRYLVIGTGKKITLECSQTMGHDKMYWYQQDPGMELHLIHYSYGVNSTEKGDLSSESTVSRIRTEHFPLTLESARPSHTSQYLCASSDLPGQGKDTQYFGPGTRLTVL.